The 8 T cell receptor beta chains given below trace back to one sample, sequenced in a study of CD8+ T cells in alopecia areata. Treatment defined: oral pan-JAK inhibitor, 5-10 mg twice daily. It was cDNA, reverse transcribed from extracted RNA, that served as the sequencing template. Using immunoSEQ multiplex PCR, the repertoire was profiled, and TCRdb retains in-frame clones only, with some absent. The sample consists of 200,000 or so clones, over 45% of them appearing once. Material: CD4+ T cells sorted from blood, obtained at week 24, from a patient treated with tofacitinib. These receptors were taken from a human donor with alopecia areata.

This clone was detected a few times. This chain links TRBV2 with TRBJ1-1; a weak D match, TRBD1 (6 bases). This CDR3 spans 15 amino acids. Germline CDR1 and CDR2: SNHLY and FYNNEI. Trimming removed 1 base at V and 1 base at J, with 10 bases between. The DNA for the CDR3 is TGTGCCAGCAGTGAAGTCACAGGGCCGAACACTGAAGCTTTCTTT. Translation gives CASSEVTGPNTEAFF.

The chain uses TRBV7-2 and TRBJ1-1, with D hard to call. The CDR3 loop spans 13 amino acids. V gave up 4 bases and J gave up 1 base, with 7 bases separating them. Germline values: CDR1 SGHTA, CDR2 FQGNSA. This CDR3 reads CASSYRRNTEAFF. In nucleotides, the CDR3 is TGTGCCAGCAGCTATCGACGGAACACTGAAGCTTTCTTT.

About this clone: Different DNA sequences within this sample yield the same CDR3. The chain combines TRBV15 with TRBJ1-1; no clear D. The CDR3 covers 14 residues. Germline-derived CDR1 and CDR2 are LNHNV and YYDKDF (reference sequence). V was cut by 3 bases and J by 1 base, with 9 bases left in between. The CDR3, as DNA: TGTGCCACCAGCAGGGACGGGAGGAACACTGAAGCTTTCTTT. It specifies CATSRDGRNTEAFF. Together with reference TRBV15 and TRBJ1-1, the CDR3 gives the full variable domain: DAMVIQNPRYQVTQFGKPVTLSCSQTLNHNVMYWYQQKSSQAPKLLFHYYDKDFNNEADTPDNFQSRRPNTSFCFLDIRSPGLGDTAMYLCATSRDGRNTEAFFGQGTRLTVV.

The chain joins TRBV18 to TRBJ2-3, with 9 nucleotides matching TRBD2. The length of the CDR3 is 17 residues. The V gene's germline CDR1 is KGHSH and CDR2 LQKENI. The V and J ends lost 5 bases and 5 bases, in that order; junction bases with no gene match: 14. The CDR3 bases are TGTGCCAGCTCAGCATTAGCGGCGGGAGGGCCTGGAGATACGCAGTATTTT. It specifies CASSALAAGGPGDTQYF.

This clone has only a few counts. CDR3 sequence: CASRTDVQETQYF. The CDR3 DNA sequence: TGTGCCAGCAGAACTGATGTTCAAGAGACCCAGTACTTC. The chain uses TRBV2 and TRBJ2-5; no reliable D call. V dropped 6 bases and J dropped 2 bases, with 10 bases sitting between them. The germline V gene encodes CDR1 SNHLY and CDR2 FYNNEI. CDR3 size: 13 residues.

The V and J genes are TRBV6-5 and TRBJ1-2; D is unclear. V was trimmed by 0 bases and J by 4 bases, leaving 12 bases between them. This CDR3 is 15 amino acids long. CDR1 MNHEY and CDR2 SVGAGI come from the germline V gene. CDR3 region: CASSYSNSASYGYTF. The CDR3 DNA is TGTGCCAGCAGTTACTCGAACTCGGCGAGCTATGGCTACACCTTC.

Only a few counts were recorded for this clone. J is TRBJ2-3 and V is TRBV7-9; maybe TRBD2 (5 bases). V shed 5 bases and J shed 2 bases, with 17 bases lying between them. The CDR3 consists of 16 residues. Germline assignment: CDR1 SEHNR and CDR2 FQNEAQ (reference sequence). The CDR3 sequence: CASSPARAENTDTQYF. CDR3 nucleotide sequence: TGTGCCAGCAGCCCGGCTCGAGCGGAGAACACAGATACGCAGTATTTT.

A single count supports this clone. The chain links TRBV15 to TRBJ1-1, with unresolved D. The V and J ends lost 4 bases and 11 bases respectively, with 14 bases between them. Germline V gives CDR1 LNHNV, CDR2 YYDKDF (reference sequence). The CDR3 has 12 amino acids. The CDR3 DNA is TGTGCCACCAGCAAGGACTTGTACGACGCTTTCTTT. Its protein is CATSKDLYDAFF.